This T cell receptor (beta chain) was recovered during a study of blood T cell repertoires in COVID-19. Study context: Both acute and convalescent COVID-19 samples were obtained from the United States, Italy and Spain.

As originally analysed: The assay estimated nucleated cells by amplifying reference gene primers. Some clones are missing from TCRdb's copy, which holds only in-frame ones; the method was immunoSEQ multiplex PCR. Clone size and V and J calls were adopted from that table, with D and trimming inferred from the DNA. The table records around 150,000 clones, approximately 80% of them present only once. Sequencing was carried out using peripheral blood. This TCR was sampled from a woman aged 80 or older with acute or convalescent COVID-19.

The CDR3 DNA reads TGTGCCAGCAGCTCCGGGACAGGGTTCAATCAGCCCCAGCATTTT. As protein: CASSSGTGFNQPQHF. The gene calls are TRBV2 and TRBJ1-5; TRBD1 matches at 9 bases. The J segment lost 3 bases and the V segment lost 6 bases, leaving 6 bases of the junction unmatched. From germline, CDR1 is SNHLY and CDR2 FYNNEI. The CDR3 runs 15 residues.